This T cell receptor beta chain was observed in a study of T cells in Graves' hyperthyroidism and ophthalmopathy. Diagnosis relied on clinical symptoms, serum thyroxine and TRAb, thyroid ultrasound and orbital computed tomography. The germline gives CDR1 SNHLY, CDR2 FYNNEI. The CDR3 runs 17 residues. The ends lost 7 bases at V and 5 bases at J; junction bases unmatched: 12. Amplified TCR beta CDR3 regions derived from RNA transcripts. The TCR CDR3 was amplified in a first-round RT-PCR using the HTBI primer set. Each CDR3 protein is one row after TCRdb ran MiXCR on the multiplex PCR reads. The sample consists of about 620,000 distinct CDR3 sequences, 15% to 20% of them appearing once.

The J gene is TRBJ2-5, the V gene TRBV2, with 14 bases matching TRBD2. The clonotype was recovered from a woman in her twenties or thirties with Graves' hyperthyroidism. Specimen: blood. This CDR3 is CASTSIGLAGGGETQYF. The CDR3 bases are TGTGCCAGCACCTCCATCGGACTAGCGGGAGGTGGGGAGACCCAGTACTTC.